The 3 T cell receptor beta chains below were found in one sample sequenced in a study of OX40 agonist ivuxolimab in advanced cancers. Using immunoSEQ multiplex PCR, the repertoire was profiled, and TCRdb retains in-frame clones only, with some absent. The table includes tens of thousands of clones, about nine tenths detected once. Sequencing was performed on CD4+ or CD8+ T cells sorted from blood, taken in a trial of the OX40 agonist ivuxolimab. These receptors were collected from an adult with an advanced solid tumor such as melanoma, head and neck, liver or kidney cancer.

The V gene is TRBV7-9, the J gene TRBJ2-3; perhaps TRBD2 as D (6 bases). V was cut by 2 bases and J by 5 bases, with 8 bases left in between. This CDR3 is built from 13 residues. The germline gives CDR1 SEHNR, CDR2 FQNEAQ (reference sequence). This CDR3 reads CASSLIAVDTQYF. The CDR3 bases are TGTGCCAGCAGCTTAATAGCGGTAGATACGCAGTATTTT.

The gene calls are TRBV6-5 and TRBJ2-1; 9 bases map to TRBD1. In germline, CDR1 is MNHEY, CDR2 SVGAGI. The ends lost 5 bases at V and 5 bases at J; junction bases unmatched: 4. The CDR3 sequence is 14 residues long. The CDR3 region has the DNA TGTGCCAGCAGTGAGGGACAGGGCCACAATGAGCAGTTCTTC. Amino acid sequence: CASSEGQGHNEQFF.

The chain carries TRBV15 and TRBJ2-7; TRBD2 might be the D (6 bases). The V end was cut by 0 bases, the J end by 0 bases, with 15 bases between. Germline V gene sequence: CDR1 LNHNV, CDR2 YYDKDF (reference sequence). The CDR3 contains 17 residues. Here the CDR3 reads CATSRDAGRRSSYEQYF. Here the CDR3 DNA reads TGTGCCACCAGCAGAGATGCGGGGAGGAGAAGCTCCTACGAGCAGTACTTC.